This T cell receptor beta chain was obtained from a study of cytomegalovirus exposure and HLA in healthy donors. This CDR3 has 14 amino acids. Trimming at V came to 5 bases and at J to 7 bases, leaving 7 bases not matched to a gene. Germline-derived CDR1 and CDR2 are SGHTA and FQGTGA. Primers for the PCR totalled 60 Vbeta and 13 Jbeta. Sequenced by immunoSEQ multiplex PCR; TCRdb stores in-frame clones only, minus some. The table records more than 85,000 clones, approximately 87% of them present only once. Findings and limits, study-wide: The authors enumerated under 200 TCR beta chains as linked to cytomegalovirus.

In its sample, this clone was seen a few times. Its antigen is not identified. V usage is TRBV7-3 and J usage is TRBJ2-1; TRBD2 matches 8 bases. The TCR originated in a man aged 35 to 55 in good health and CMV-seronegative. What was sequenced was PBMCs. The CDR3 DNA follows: TGTGCCAGCAGCCGTCAGCGGGGGCAGAATGAGCAGTTCTTC. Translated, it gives CASSRQRGQNEQFF.